The TCR beta chain described here comes from a study of monozygotic twins with inflammatory bowel disease. Reprocessing the 5' RACE reads, TCRdb reports a single entry for every CDR3 protein and omits DNA. Its table records more than 300,000 distinct CDR3 sequences. CDR1 and CDR2 (germline): MNHNY, SVGAGI (reference sequence). The CDR3 covers 14 residues. The sequencing input was blood. This chain joins TRBV6-6 and TRBJ2-1; TCRdb calls TRBD2, which cannot be checked without DNA. This clonotype was obtained from a human donor with ulcerative colitis or Crohn's disease, or a healthy co-twin of an affected twin (not recorded which). This CDR3 reads CASIPGLGGGEQFF.